These 18 T cell receptor beta chains came from one sample sequenced in a study. Each CDR3 protein is one row after TCRdb ran MiXCR on the 5' RACE reads. The sample shows nearly 55,000 distinct CDR3 sequences, approximately 17% of them seen only once. Input material: naive CD4+ T cells sorted from blood. This sample's subset: naive CD4+ T cells, CD4+CD45RA+CD25-. These receptors were obtained from a female donor with breast cancer.

V gene TRBV5-1 combines with J gene TRBJ2-7; a weak D match, TRBD2 (6 bases). This CDR3 is built from 15 residues. The germline gives CDR1 SGHRS, CDR2 YFSETQ. Trimming took off 4 bases at V and 2 bases at J, with 16 bases between the two ends. CDR3 sequence: CASSLGTPEAYEQYF. In DNA form, the CDR3 reads TGCGCCAGCAGCCTAGGGACTCCAGAGGCCTACGAGCAGTACTTC. Full variable domain (missing parts from reference TRBV5-1 and TRBJ2-7): KAGVTQTPRYLIKTRGQQVTLSCSPISGHRSVSWYQQTPGQGLQFLFEYFSETQRNKGNFPGRFSGRQFSNSRSEMNVSTLELGDSALYLCASSLGTPEAYEQYFGPGTRLTVT.

The chain is built from TRBV5-5 and TRBJ1-5; the D gene is possibly TRBD2 (6 bases). Matching the DNA end better, TRBJ2-3 makes the J call doubtful. The CDR3 is 15 amino acids. CDR1 is SGHKS, CDR2 YYEKEE, per germline (reference sequence). The CDR3 region has the DNA TGTGCCAGCAGCTTGGCCAGCGGGCTTGGGCAGCCCCAGTATTTT. The encoded protein is CASSLASGLGQPQYF.

Notes on this clonotype: A much larger clone lies one base from this, so it may be a read error. The CDR3 sequence: CAISETLQGGGNTIYF. CDR3 sequence (DNA): TGTGCCATCAGCGAGACACTGCAGGGAGGCGGAAACACCATATATTTT. This chain links TRBV9 with TRBJ1-3; TRBD1 is a possible D gene (5 bases). Germline lookup yields CDR1 SGDLS and CDR2 YYNGEE. The CDR3 spans 16 residues.

This clonotype was recorded a few times. This sequence joins TRBV10-3 and TRBJ2-3; perhaps TRBD2 as D (6 bases). Germline values: CDR1 ENHRY, CDR2 SYGVKD. The CDR3 sequence is 17 residues long. The V gene lost 6 bases and the J gene lost 0 bases, with 19 bases spanning the gap. Here the CDR3 DNA reads TGTGCCATCAGCGAAAATCGGAGAGGGACTAGCACAGATACGCAGTATTTT. Translation: CAISENRRGTSTDTQYF.

With respect to this clonotype: The conserved closing phenylalanine or tryptophan is absent in this CDR3, likely reflecting a read error. The chain employs TRBV29-1 and TRBJ2-1; 7 bases are a match to TRBD2. V was pared by 4 bases and J by 5 bases, with 11 bases of the junction left unmatched. The CDR3 is 15 amino acids. Germline CDR1 is SQVTM and CDR2 is ANQGSEA. The DNA of the CDR3 is TGCAGCGTTGCCGGGGGGAGAGGACACAACAATGAGCAGTTCTGC. Its translation is CSVAGGRGHNNEQFC.

This chain joins TRBV10-3 and TRBJ2-1; D is undetermined. The CDR3 loop spans 14 amino acids. Germline V CDR1 and CDR2: ENHRY, SYGVKD. V dropped 8 bases and J dropped 3 bases, with 14 bases sitting between them. The CDR3 region has the DNA TGTGCCATCCGTCACGGAGAGATCTACAATGAGCAGTTCTTC. Translated, it gives CAIRHGEIYNEQFF.

This clonotype came up a few times. CDR3 sequence: CAVTSPTDVRETQYF. The CDR3 DNA sequence: TGTGCCGTTACAAGCCCTACGGACGTCCGGGAGACCCAGTACTTC. This chain links TRBV24-1 with TRBJ2-5, with D uncertain. Germline CDR1 KGHDR, CDR2 SFDVKD. This CDR3 comprises 15 residues. V was pared by 12 bases and J by 5 bases, with 24 bases between.

V gene TRBV20-1 combines with J gene TRBJ1-2; tentatively, D is TRBD1 (6 bases). Germline V gene sequence: CDR1 DFQATT, CDR2 SNEGSKA (reference sequence). The CDR3 spans 15 residues. Trimming pared 4 bases from V and 4 bases from J, leaving 19 bases between. CDR3 in amino acids: CSATEGSGAAYGYTF. In DNA form, the CDR3 reads TGCAGTGCTACCGAGGGGTCAGGGGCGGCCTATGGCTACACCTTC.

The table lists this clonotype with a few counts. The V call is TRBV11-2, the J call TRBJ2-1; D unresolved. The germline CDR1 and CDR2 sequences are SGHAT and FQNNGV. With 2 bases removed from V and 9 bases from J, the gap between germline ends came to 8 bases. The CDR3 totals 12 residues. CDR3 residues: CASSLWLGEQFF. In nucleotides, the CDR3 is TGTGCCAGCAGCTTATGGCTTGGTGAGCAGTTCTTC.

The V gene is TRBV2, the J gene TRBJ1-2, with D maybe TRBD1 (6 bases). The CDR3 consists of 16 residues. The germline gives CDR1 SNHLY, CDR2 FYNNEI. V lost 0 bases and J lost 0, with 11 bases in between. CDR3 residues: CASSEAPRGANYGYTF. The CDR3 DNA reads as TGTGCCAGCAGTGAAGCACCCAGGGGTGCTAACTATGGCTACACCTTC. Full variable domain (remainder filled in from reference TRBV2 and TRBJ1-2): EPEVTQTPSHQVTQMGQEVILRCVPISNHLYFYWYRQILGQKVEFLVSFYNNEISEKSEIFDDQFSVERPDGSNFTLKIRSTKLEDSAMYFCASSEAPRGANYGYTFGSGTRLTVV.

This clonotype was recorded at least ten times. The rearrangement joins TRBV6-5 to TRBJ2-3, with D maybe TRBD1 (7 bases). Trimming cost V 2 bases and J 2 bases, with 14 bases left between them. This CDR3 is 16 amino acids long. Germline assignment: CDR1 MNHEY and CDR2 SVGAGI. The DNA of the CDR3 is TGTGCCAGCAGTTACCCAGGGGGGTTGAACACAGATACGCAGTATTTT. This translates into CASSYPGGLNTDTQYF.

For this clonotype: Sequence at one end of the junction differs from germline and may be a read error. The gene calls are TRBV5-1 and TRBJ2-2, with 11 positions matching TRBD2. The CDR3 has 16 amino acids. The germline V gene has CDR1 SGHRS and CDR2 YFSETQ. The CDR3 nucleotides read TGCGCCAGCAGCGGAACTAGCGGGAGAGCAACCGGGGAGCTGCTTTTT. It codes for CASSGTSGRATGELLF.

This clonotype appeared many times. This chain links TRBV7-6 with TRBJ1-2; a weak D match, TRBD1 (6 bases). The germline V gene encodes CDR1 SGHVS and CDR2 FNYEAQ. This CDR3 has 12 amino acids. V lost 5 bases and J 10 bases, leaving 14 bases between the germline ends. This chain's CDR3 is CASSPDGGAYTF. For the CDR3, the DNA is TGTGCCAGCAGCCCCGACGGGGGCGCCTACACCTTC.

V is TRBV20-1 and J is TRBJ2-7; D is uncertain. The germline CDR1 and CDR2 sequences are DFQATT and SNEGSKA (reference sequence). There are 15 residues in the CDR3. V was pared by 2 bases and J by 1 base, with 15 bases between. The CDR3 DNA reads TGCAGTGCTAGATTCCGGGCCTCCGGTTCCTACGAGCAGTACTTC. Its translation is CSARFRASGSYEQYF.

This clonotype appeared a few times. The chain links TRBV5-1 to TRBJ2-5; TRBD1 might be the D (6 bases). V was trimmed by 4 bases and J by 0 bases, leaving 13 bases between them. Germline V gene lookup returns CDR1 SGHRS and CDR2 YFSETQ. The CDR3 spans 15 residues. The CDR3: CASSRHGTHQETQYF. The CDR3 nucleotides are TGCGCCAGCAGCAGGCACGGGACACACCAAGAGACCCAGTACTTC.

This rearrangement joins TRBV5-1 to TRBJ1-1, with 7 bases matching TRBD1. CDR1 is SGHRS, CDR2 YFSETQ, per germline. V lost 4 bases, J lost 0 bases, and 3 bases stayed unmatched. CDR3 length equals 14 residues. The CDR3 DNA reads as TGCGCCAGCAGCCCGACAGGGATGAACACTGAAGCTTTCTTT. Encoded protein: CASSPTGMNTEAFF.

The sample holds a few counts of this clonotype. In DNA, the CDR3 is TGTGCCAGCAACGCCCCCAAAGGAAGGGCAGGGGGGGATACGCAGTATTTT. This sequence encodes CASNAPKGRAGGDTQYF. The rearrangement uses TRBV6-1 and TRBJ2-3; D is possibly TRBD1 (7 bases). V lost 7 bases to trimming and J lost 6 bases, with 26 bases between them. CDR1 is MNHNS and CDR2 is SASEGT in the germline V gene. The CDR3 loop spans 17 amino acids.

This clonotype was seen more than once but under ten times. This chain connects TRBV5-6 to TRBJ1-2; 7 bases map to TRBD1. Germline lookup yields CDR1 SGHDT and CDR2 YYEEEE. V shed 3 bases, J shed 2 bases, and the junction held 13 bases outside the gene matches. The CDR3 contains 17 residues. DNA for the CDR3: TGTGCCAGCAGCTCACATGCGCGGGGACAGCTGAACTATGGCTACACCTTC. It specifies CASSSHARGQLNYGYTF.